This T cell receptor beta chain was observed in a study of cytomegalovirus exposure and HLA in healthy donors. Points from the study as a whole: Cytomegalovirus-associated status was assigned to approximately 160 TCR beta chains. Available immune exposure information was restricted to CMV serostatus only.

The PCR contained 60 Vbeta and 13 Jbeta primers. Measured with immunoSEQ multiplex PCR; TCRdb has only the in-frame clones, and not every one. The data hold about 130,000 clones, with around 83% observed a single time. This clone came up once. Its specificity is unknown. The origin of this receptor is a girl aged 2 to 9 in good health and CMV-seronegative. Specimen: PBMCs.

The CDR3, as DNA: TGTGCCATCGCCATGACAGGGGAAAACACCGGGGAGCTGTTTTTT. This encodes CAIAMTGENTGELFF. V gene TRBV10-3 combines with J gene TRBJ2-2; 8 bases are shared with TRBD1. This CDR3 spans 15 amino acids. Germline assignment: CDR1 ENHRY and CDR2 SYGVKD. V trimming: 8 bases; J trimming: 2 bases; junction bases outside the gene matches: 7.